This entry describes one T cell receptor beta chain. This specimen belongs to a study of control samples from healthy donors and cancer patients. Some clones are missing from TCRdb's copy, which holds only in-frame ones; the method was immunoSEQ multiplex PCR. The repertoire holds about 120,000 clones, roughly 90% seen once, with 7.8% in the top ten. Germline lookup yields CDR1 LGHNA and CDR2 YSLEER. Germline trimming cut 0 bases from V and 5 bases from J; bases unmatched to any gene: 6. This CDR3 has 15 residues. The chain joins TRBV4-3 to TRBJ2-5, with 7 bases matching TRBD2. The TCR sequence derives from a woman in her late teens or twenties in good health. Sequencing used blood. The CDR3 protein is CASSQDAGVWETQYF. CDR3 nucleotides: TGCGCCAGCAGCCAAGACGCGGGAGTCTGGGAGACCCAGTACTTC.